This T cell receptor (beta chain) was sequenced in a study of blood T cell repertoires in COVID-19. This CDR3 is 14 amino acids long. Trimming left V 3 bases short and J 3 bases short, with 10 bases between. The germline CDR1 and CDR2 sequences are KGHSH and LQKENI. Generated by immunoSEQ multiplex PCR, the TCRdb table keeps only in-frame clones and is missing some. The table has about 45,000 clones, more than 90% seen once. The source of this sequence is a man in his sixties or seventies with active COVID-19. Sequencing was carried out using peripheral blood. The rearrangement links TRBV18 to TRBJ2-3; D gene ambiguous. CDR3 sequence: CASSPSARTDTQYF. The CDR3 DNA follows: TGTGCCAGCTCACCTTCCGCACGGACAGATACGCAGTATTTT.